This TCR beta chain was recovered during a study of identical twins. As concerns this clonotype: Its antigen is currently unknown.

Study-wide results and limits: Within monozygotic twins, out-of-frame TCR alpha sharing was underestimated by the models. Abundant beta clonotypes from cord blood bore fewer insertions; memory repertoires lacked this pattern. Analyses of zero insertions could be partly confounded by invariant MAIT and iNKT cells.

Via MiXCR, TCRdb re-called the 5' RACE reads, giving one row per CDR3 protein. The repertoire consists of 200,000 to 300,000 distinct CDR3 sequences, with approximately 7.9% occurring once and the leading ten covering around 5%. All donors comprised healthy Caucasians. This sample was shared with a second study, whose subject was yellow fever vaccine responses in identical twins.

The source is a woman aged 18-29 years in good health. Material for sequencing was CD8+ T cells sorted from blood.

In DNA form, the CDR3 reads TGTGCCAGCAGGGATATAGGGGGGTCCTATGGCTACACCTTC. Its translation is CASRDIGGSYGYTF. This sequence joins TRBV28 and TRBJ1-2; D may be TRBD1 (6 bases). Looked up from germline, CDR1 is MDHEN and CDR2 is SYDVKM. This CDR3 has 14 amino acids. V was shortened by 6 bases and J by 4 bases, with 15 bases between the two germline ends.